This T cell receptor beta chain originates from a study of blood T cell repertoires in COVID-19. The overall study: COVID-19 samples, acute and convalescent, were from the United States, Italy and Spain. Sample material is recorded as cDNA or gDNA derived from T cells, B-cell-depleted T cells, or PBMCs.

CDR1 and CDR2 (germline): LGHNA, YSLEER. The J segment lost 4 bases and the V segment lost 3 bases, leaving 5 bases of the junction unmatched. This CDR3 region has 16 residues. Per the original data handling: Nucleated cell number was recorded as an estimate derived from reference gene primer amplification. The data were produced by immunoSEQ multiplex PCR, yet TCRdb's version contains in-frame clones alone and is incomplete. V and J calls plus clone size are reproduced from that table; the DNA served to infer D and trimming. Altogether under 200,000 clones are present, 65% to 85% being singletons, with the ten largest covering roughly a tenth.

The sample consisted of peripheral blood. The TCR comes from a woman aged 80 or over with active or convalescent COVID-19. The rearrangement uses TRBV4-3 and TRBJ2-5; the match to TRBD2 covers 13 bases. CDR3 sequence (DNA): TGCGCCAGCAGCCAGGGACTAGCGGGGAGGGGAGAGACCCAGTACTTC. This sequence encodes CASSQGLAGRGETQYF.